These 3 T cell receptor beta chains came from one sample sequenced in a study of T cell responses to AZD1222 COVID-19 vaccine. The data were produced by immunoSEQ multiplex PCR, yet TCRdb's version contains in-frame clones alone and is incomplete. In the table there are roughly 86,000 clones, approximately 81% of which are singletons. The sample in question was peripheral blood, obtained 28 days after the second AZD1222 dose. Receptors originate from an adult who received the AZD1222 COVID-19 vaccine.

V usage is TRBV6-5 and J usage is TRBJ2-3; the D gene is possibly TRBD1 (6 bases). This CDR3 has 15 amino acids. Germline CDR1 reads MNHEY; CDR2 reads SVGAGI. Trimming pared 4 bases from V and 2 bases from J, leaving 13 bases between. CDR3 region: CASSSPSGVTDTQYF. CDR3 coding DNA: TGTGCCAGCAGTTCTCCATCAGGGGTCACAGATACGCAGTATTTT.

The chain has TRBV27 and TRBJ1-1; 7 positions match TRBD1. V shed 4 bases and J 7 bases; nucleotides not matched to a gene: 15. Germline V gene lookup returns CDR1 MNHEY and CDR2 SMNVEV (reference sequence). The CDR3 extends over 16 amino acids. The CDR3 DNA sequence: TGTGCCAGCAGTTCCTCACATCTACAGGGGATCGGTGAAGCTTTCTTT. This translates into CASSSSHLQGIGEAFF.

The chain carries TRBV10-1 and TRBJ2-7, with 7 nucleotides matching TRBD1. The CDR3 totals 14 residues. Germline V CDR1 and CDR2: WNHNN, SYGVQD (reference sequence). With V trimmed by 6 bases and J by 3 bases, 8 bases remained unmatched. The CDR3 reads CASSPGTVNYEQYF. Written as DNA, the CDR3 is TGCGCCAGCAGCCCCGGGACAGTTAACTACGAGCAGTACTTC.